This T cell receptor (beta chain) comes out of a study of T cell repertoires in aging, cancer and after chemotherapy. Study as a whole: Patients with chronic lymphocytic leukemia were sampled before and after fludarabine- or bendamustine-based chemotherapy. The full dataset contained 7 million to 9.5 million TCR reads.

The template was genomic DNA from peripheral blood, not RNA. The CDR3 contains 13 residues. V was cut by 7 bases and J by 2 bases, with 12 bases left in between. Germline V gene data show CDR1 as MNHEY and CDR2 as SVGAGI. A mixed TRB-A/B primer pool amplified rearranged TRB by multiplex touch-down PCR. TCRdb re-analysed the multiplex PCR reads in MiXCR, keeping a single row per CDR3 protein. The repertoire holds more than 6,500 distinct CDR3 sequences, about 29% seen once, with about 64% in the top ten. Concerning this clonotype itself: Its target is unknown.

General observations from the study: Median generation probability rose over the chemotherapy interval in each cancer cohort, suggesting rebound thymic output. Untreated cancer patients had significantly lower blood TCR diversity than age-matched healthy donors.

The TCR comes from a human donor with a blood cancer. The donor label of this sample is uncertain. J is TRBJ2-7 and V is TRBV6-5, with D perhaps being TRBD1 or TRBD2 (5 bases each). Sample: blood. The CDR3 loop reads CASTQGEAYEQYF. The CDR3 DNA is TGTGCCAGCACCCAGGGAGAGGCCTACGAGCAGTACTTC.